Listed below are T cell receptor beta chains from one sample, sequenced in a study of regulatory T cells in long-lasting Graves disease. A single record per CDR3 protein comes from TCRdb applying MiXCR to the multiplex PCR reads. The sample includes 600,000 to 800,000 distinct CDR3 sequences, approximately 31% of them seen just once. Specimen: peripheral blood mononuclear cells (PBMCs), collected when the disease was refractory, from a patient treated with antithyroid drugs. These receptors were collected from a female donor with Graves disease. CDR3s include the opening cysteine and the closing phenylalanine or tryptophan. D genes are given only for firm matches. The size entry is marked missing in some rows and otherwise reads once, few, many or a size class.

clone size	V gene	J gene	D gene	CDR3 DNA	CDR3 protein
many	TRBV11-2	TRBJ2-4	TRBD1	TGTGCCAGCAGCTTCACTGGGACAGGACTAGCCAAAAACATTCAGTACTTC	CASSFTGTGLAKNIQYF
.	TRBV6-1	TRBJ1-4	.	TGTGCCAGCAATGGGGGGTACAATGAAAAACTGTTTTTT	CASNGGYNEKLFF
.	TRBV25-1	TRBJ1-4	.	TGTGCCAGCAGTGATTGGGGGCTGGGTGGTGAAAAACTGTTTTTT	CASSDWGLGGEKLFF
many	TRBV12-3/TRBV12-4	TRBJ1-2	TRBD1	TGTGCCAGCAGTTTAGGGACAGGGTTCGGCTACACCTTC	CASSLGTGFGYTF
.	TRBV11-2	TRBJ2-1	.	TGTGCCAGCAGCTCGCTTGGGGGGTTGGGGAATGAGCAGTTCTTC	CASSSLGGLGNEQFF
.	TRBV12-3/TRBV12-4	TRBJ1-2	.	TGTGCCAGCAGTTTGACGGGGGAAGGCTGCACCTTC	CASSLTGEGCTF
.	TRBV10-3	TRBJ2-4	.	TGTGCCATCAGTTCCGGACACCCTGGGGCGGGAAACATTCAGTACTTC	CAISSGHPGAGNIQYF
.	TRBV20-1	TRBJ1-1	.	TGCAGTGCAGCCACAAGTATGAACACTGAAGCTTTCTTT	CSAATSMNTEAFF
.	TRBV5-5	TRBJ2-7	TRBD1	TGTGCCAGCAGCAACTCCCGGGACAGCTACGAGCAGTACTTC	CASSNSRDSYEQYF
few	TRBV13	TRBJ1-3	.	TGTGCCAGCAGCTTAGGGGCAGATCGCTCTGGAAACACCATATATTTT	CASSLGADRSGNTIYF
.	TRBV27	TRBJ2-2	TRBD1	TGTGTCAGCAGATCCACAGGGGGCACCGGGGAGCTGTTTTTT	CVSRSTGGTGELFF
few	TRBV11-2	TRBJ1-3	.	TGTGCCAGCAGACGCGCAGCGGGGGTTGGAAACACCATATATTTT	CASRRAAGVGNTIYF
few	TRBV10-2	TRBJ2-4	TRBD2	TGCGCCAGCAGTGACCCCGGGACTAGCGGGGGAGGAATTCAGTACTTC	CASSDPGTSGGGIQYF
few	TRBV28	TRBJ1-2	.	TGTGCCAGCAGAGACAGTCGGGTAGGCTATGGCTACACCTTC	CASRDSRVGYGYTF
many	TRBV12-3/TRBV12-4	TRBJ1-1	.	TGTGCCAGCAGTCATTCAGGACGTGGCACTGAAGCTTTCTTT	CASSHSGRGTEAFF
few	TRBV30	TRBJ1-1	TRBD1	TGTGCCTGGGGGGACAGAATGAACACTGAAGCTTTCTTT	CAWGDRMNTEAFF
.	TRBV29-1	TRBJ1-1	TRBD1	TGCAGCGGCGGACAGGGGGCGGACACTGAAGCTTTCTTT	CSGGQGADTEAFF
once	TRBV27	TRBJ1-1	.	TGTACCAGCAGTTTAATCTGGACAGCCCCCAGGACTGAAGCTTTCTTT	CTSSLIWTAPRTEAFF
few	TRBV7-9	TRBJ2-7	TRBD1	TGTGCCAGCAGCGCCCCCGGACAGGGGGCACGGGACTATACCTACGAGCAGTACTTC	CASSAPGQGARDYTYEQYF
.	TRBV4-1	TRBJ2-7	.	TGCGCCAGCAGCCAAATGGGGGGGGACAATTACGAGCAGTACTTC	CASSQMGGDNYEQYF
many	TRBV12-3/TRBV12-4	TRBJ1-1	.	TGTGCCAGCAGCCTAAACCTGAACACTGAAGCTTTCTTT	CASSLNLNTEAFF
.	TRBV7-2	TRBJ1-2	.	TGTGCCAGCAGCTTAGGGGGGGGCAGGGGAGGTGGCTACACCTTC	CASSLGGGRGGGYTF
.	TRBV28	TRBJ2-3	.	TGTGCCAGCAGTCCCCTAGCCCGCACAGATACGCAGTATTTT	CASSPLARTDTQYF
many	TRBV11-2	TRBJ2-2	.	TGTGCCAGCAGCTTAGGTTGGCAGGGAAACACCGGGGAGCTGTTTTTT	CASSLGWQGNTGELFF
.	TRBV9	TRBJ2-7	TRBD2	TGTGCCAGCAGCCTACTAGCGGGTAACAACTACGAGCAGTACTTC	CASSLLAGNNYEQYF
.	TRBV20-1	TRBJ1-2	TRBD1	TGCAGTGCTATCCGGACAGGGCTTTCCTATGGCTACACCTTC	CSAIRTGLSYGYTF
.	TRBV27	TRBJ2-7	TRBD1	TGTGCCAGCAGGGGACAGGGTTTCGACGAGCAGTACTTC	CASRGQGFDEQYF
many	TRBV2	TRBJ1-5	.	TGTGCCAGCAGTGAAGCGGGGGACTTCGGTCAGCCCCAGCATTTT	CASSEAGDFGQPQHF
.	TRBV5-1	TRBJ1-2	.	TGCGCCAGCAGCTCGAATACCGGGGGTGGCTACACCTTC	CASSSNTGGGYTF
.	TRBV20-1	TRBJ2-7	.	TGCAGTGCTAAAACTAGTTCCCGATGGGATTCCTACGAGCAGTACTTC	CSAKTSSRWDSYEQYF
.	TRBV14	TRBJ1-2	.	TGTGCCAGCAGCCCTGTCCCGGGGTATGGCTACACCTTC	CASSPVPGYGYTF
.	TRBV15	TRBJ2-7	TRBD1	TGTGCCACCAGCAGAGATGTTGGACAGGGCTACGAGCAGTACTTC	CATSRDVGQGYEQYF
.	TRBV3-1	TRBJ1-1	.	TGTGCCGGCAGCCAAGTTTATGGGAACACTGAAGCTTTCTTT	CAGSQVYGNTEAFF
few	TRBV20-1	TRBJ2-5	.	TGCAGTGCTAGAGATTGGTCCCGGGACACCGGCCAAGAGACCCAGTACTTC	CSARDWSRDTGQETQYF
.	TRBV27	TRBJ2-7	.	TGTGCCAGCAGCCACCGCTGGCCTTTAATGCTTGTGGCTAGCGACCCCTACGAGCAGTACTTC	CASSHRWPLMLVASDPYEQYF
few	TRBV12-5	TRBJ1-5	.	TGTGCTAGTGGTCGGACGACAGACTATAGCAATCAGCCCCAGCATTTT	CASGRTTDYSNQPQHF
.	TRBV6-5	TRBJ1-5	.	TGTGCCAGCAGTTACATGGCAGGCAATCAGCCCCAGCATTTT	CASSYMAGNQPQHF
.	TRBV29-1	TRBJ1-2	.	TGCAGCGTTAAGGACTCGTATGGCTACACCTTC	CSVKDSYGYTF
.	TRBV5-1	TRBJ2-3	TRBD1	TGCGCCAGCAGCTTGGAAGGGACAGGGAGGACAGATACGCAGTATTTT	CASSLEGTGRTDTQYF
.	TRBV6-2/TRBV6-3	TRBJ1-5	.	TGTGCCAGCAGGAGGGATTGGAGCAATCAGCCCCAGCATTTT	CASRRDWSNQPQHF
.	TRBV9	TRBJ1-3	TRBD1	TGTGCCAGCAGCGAGAGGGACAGAGGACCCTCTGGAAACACCATATATTTT	CASSERDRGPSGNTIYF
.	TRBV5-6	TRBJ2-7	.	TGTGCCAGCAGCTTGCCGGGACCCGCAAGCTCCTACGAGCAGTACTTC	CASSLPGPASSYEQYF
.	TRBV6-2/TRBV6-3	TRBJ2-7	.	TGTGCGGGCAGTTCTGGGGAGTATCCGCCCTACGAGCAGTACTTC	CAGSSGEYPPYEQYF
many	TRBV12-3/TRBV12-4	TRBJ1-2	TRBD1	TGTGCCAGCAGTTCCGACAGGGTCTCCGGCTACACCTTC	CASSSDRVSGYTF